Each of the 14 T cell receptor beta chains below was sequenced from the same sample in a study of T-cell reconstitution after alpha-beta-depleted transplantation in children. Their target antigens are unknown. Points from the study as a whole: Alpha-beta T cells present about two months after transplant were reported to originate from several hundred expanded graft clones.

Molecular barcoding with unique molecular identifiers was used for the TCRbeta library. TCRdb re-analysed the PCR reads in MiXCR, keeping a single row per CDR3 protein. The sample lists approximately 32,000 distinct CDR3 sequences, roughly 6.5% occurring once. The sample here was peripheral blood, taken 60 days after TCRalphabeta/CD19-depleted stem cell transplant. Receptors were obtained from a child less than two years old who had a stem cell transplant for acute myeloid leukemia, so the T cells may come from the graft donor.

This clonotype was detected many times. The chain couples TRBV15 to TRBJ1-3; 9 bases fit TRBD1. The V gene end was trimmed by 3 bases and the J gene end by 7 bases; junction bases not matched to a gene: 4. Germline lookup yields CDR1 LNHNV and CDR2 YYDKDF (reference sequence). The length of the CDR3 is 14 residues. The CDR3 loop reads CATSRRGQGNTIYF. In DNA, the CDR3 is TGTGCCACCAGCAGGAGAGGACAGGGGAACACCATATATTTT.

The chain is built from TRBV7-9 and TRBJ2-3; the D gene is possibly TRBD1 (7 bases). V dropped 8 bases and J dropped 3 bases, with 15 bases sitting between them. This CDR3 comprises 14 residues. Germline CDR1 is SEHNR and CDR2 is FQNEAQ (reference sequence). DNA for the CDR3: TGTGCCAGCCGCGGCCAGGGGGGAACAGATACGCAGTATTTT. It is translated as CASRGQGGTDTQYF.

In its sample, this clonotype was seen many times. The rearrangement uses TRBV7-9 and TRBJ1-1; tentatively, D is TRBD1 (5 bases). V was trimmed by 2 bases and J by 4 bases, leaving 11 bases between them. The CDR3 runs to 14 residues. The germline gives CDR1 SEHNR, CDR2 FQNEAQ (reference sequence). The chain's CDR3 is CASSLIFGGTEAFF. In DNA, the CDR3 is TGTGCCAGCAGCTTAATATTTGGGGGCACTGAAGCTTTCTTT.

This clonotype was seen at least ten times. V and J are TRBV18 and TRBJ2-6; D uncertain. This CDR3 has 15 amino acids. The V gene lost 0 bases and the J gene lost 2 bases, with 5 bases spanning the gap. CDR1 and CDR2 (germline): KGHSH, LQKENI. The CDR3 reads CASSPPSTGANVLTF. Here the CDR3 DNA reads TGTGCCAGCTCACCACCGAGTACTGGGGCCAACGTCCTGACTTTC.

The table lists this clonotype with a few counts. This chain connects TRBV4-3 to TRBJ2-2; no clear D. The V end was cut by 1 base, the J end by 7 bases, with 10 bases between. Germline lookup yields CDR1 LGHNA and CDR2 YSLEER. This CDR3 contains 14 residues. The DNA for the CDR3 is TGCGCCAGCAGCCAAGCTGGCTGGGACGGGGAGCTGTTTTTT. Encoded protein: CASSQAGWDGELFF.

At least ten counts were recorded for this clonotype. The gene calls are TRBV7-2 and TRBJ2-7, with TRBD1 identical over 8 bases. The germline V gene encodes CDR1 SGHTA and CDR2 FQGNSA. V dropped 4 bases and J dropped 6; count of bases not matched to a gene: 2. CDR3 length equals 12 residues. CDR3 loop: CASSSDRVEQYF. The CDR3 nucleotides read TGTGCCAGCAGCTCGGACAGGGTCGAGCAGTACTTC.

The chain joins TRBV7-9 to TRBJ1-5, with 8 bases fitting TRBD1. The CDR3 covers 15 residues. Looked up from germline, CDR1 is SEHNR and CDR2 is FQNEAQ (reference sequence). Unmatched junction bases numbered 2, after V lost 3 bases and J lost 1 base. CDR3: CASSFTGGSNQPQHF. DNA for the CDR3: TGTGCCAGCAGCTTCACAGGGGGAAGCAATCAGCCCCAGCATTTT. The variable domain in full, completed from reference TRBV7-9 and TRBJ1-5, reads DTGVSQNPRHKITKRGQNVTFRCDPISEHNRLYWYRQTLGQGPEFLTYFQNEAQLEKSRLLSDRFSAERPKGSFSTLEIQRTEQGDSAMYLCASSFTGGSNQPQHFGDGTRLSIL.

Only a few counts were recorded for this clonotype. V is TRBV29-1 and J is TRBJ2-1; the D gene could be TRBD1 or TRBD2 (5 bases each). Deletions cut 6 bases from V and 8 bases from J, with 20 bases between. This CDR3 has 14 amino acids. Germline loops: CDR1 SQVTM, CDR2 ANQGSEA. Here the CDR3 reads CSVFEAGTGHEQFF. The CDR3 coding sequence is TGCAGCGTCTTCGAGGCGGGCACAGGTCATGAGCAGTTCTTC.

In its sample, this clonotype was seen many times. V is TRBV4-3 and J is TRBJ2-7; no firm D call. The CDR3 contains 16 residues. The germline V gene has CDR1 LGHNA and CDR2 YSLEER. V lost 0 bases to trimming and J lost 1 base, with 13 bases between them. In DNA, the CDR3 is TGCGCCAGCAGCCAAGAGCATAGGGATCCTTCCTACGAGCAGTACTTC. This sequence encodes CASSQEHRDPSYEQYF.

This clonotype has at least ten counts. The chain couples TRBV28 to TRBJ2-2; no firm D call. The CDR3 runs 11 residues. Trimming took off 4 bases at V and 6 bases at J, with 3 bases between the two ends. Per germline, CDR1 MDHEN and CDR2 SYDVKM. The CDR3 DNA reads TGTGCCAGCAGTTGGGCCGGGGAGCTGTTTTTT. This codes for CASSWAGELFF.

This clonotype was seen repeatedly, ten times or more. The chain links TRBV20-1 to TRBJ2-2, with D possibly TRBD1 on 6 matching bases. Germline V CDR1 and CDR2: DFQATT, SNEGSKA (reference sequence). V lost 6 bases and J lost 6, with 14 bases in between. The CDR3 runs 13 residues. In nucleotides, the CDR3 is TGCAGTGCCCCCGGCGCAGGGGCCGGGGAGCTGTTTTTT. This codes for CSAPGAGAGELFF.

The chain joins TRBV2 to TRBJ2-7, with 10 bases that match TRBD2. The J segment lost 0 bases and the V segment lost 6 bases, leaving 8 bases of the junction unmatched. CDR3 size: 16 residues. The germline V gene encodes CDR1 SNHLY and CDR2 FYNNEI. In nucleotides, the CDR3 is TGTGCCAGCAGGCCCCTAGGACTAGCGGCCTCCTACGAGCAGTACTTC. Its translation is CASRPLGLAASYEQYF.

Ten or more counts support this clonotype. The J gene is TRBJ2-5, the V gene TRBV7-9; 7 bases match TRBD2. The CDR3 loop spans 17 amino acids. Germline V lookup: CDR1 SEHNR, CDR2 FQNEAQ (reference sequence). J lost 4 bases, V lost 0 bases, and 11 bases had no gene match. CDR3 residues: CASSLAPGLQDRETQYF. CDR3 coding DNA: TGTGCCAGCAGCTTAGCGCCGGGACTACAGGATCGAGAGACCCAGTACTTC.

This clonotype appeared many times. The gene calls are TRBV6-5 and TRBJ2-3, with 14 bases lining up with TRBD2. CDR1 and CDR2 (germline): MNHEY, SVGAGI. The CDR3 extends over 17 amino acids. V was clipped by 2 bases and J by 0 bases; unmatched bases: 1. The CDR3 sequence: CASSYGTSGGSTDTQYF. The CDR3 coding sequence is TGTGCCAGCAGTTACGGGACTAGCGGGGGAAGCACAGATACGCAGTATTTT.